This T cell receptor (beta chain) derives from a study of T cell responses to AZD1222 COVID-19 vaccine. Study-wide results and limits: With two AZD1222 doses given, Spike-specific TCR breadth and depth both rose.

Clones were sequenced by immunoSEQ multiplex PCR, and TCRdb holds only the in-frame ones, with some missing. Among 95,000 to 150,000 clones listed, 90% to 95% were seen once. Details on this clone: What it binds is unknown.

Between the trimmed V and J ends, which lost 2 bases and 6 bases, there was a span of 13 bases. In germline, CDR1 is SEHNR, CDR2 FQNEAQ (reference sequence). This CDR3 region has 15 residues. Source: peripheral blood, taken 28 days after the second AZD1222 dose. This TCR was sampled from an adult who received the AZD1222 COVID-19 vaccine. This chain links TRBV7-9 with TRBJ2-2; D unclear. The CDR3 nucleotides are TGTGCCAGCAGCTTACGTGAAAGGTGGTCCGGGGAGCTGTTTTTT. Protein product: CASSLRERWSGELFF.